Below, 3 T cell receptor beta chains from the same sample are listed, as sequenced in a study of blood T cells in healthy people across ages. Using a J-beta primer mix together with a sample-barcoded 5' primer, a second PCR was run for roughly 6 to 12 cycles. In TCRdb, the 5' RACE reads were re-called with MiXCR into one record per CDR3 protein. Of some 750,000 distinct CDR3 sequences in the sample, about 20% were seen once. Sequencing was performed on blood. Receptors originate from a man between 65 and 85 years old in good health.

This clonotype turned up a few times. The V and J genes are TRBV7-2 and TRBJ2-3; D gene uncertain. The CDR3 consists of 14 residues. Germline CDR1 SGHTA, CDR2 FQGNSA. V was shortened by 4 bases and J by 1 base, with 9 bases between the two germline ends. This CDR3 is CASSSRIGTDTQYF. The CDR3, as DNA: TGTGCCAGCAGCTCCAGGATAGGCACAGATACGCAGTATTTT.

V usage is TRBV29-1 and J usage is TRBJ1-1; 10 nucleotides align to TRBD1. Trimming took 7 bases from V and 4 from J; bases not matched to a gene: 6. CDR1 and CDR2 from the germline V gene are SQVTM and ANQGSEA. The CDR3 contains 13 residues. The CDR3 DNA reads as TGCAGCGCCGGGACAGGGGACGGCACTGAAGCTTTCTTT. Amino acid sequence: CSAGTGDGTEAFF.

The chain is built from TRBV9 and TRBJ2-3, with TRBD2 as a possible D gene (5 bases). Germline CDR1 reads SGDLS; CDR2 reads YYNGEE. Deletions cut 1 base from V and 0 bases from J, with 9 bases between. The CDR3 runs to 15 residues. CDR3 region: CASSVTGTSTDTQYF. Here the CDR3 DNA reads TGTGCCAGCAGCGTAACGGGAACTAGCACAGATACGCAGTATTTT.